The clone carrying this T cell receptor beta chain occurred a few times. TCRdb re-called the RT-PCR reads with MiXCR, one entry per CDR3 protein. The data show approximately 720,000 distinct CDR3 sequences, approximately 15% seen once. V shed 6 bases and J shed 4 bases, with 15 bases lying between them. CDR1 SGHTA and CDR2 FQGNSA come from the germline V gene. This CDR3 spans 14 amino acids. The chain joins TRBV7-2 to TRBJ1-1; the D is unclear. Sequencing used memory CD4+ T cells from blood. This receptor was identified in a female donor in good health, serving as a healthy control. Here the CDR3 reads CASSSSIKSTEAFF. DNA of the CDR3: TGTGCCAGCAGTTCCAGTATTAAAAGCACTGAAGCTTTCTTT.